The rows below give T cell receptor beta chains drawn from one sample of a study of technical replicates of blood from a few donors. Clones were read by immunoSEQ multiplex PCR, and TCRdb kept only the in-frame ones, dropping some. The sample records around 100,000 clones, roughly 95% being singletons. Sequencing input: T cells isolated from PBMCs. Receptors originate from a human donor in good health. Both conserved end residues are part of each CDR3.

J | V | CDR3
TRBJ2-7 | TRBV7-9 | CASSLSGDSYEQYF
TRBJ2-5 | TRBV7-8 | CASSSYVPDAGVRETQYF
TRBJ2-2 | TRBV27 | CASSGDRPNTGELFF
TRBJ1-1 | TRBV5-1 | CASSLFMAGDTEAFF
TRBJ1-2 | TRBV6-5 | CASSSSTGGDYGYTF
TRBJ2-1 | TRBV5-8 | CASSLNREINEQFF
TRBJ2-5 | TRBV7-9 | CASSLGTGPQETQYF
TRBJ1-1 | TRBV28 | CASSSWTENTEAFF
TRBJ2-3 | TRBV20-1 | CSARPADTQYF
TRBJ2-2 | TRBV10-1 | CASSRSGRQNTGELFF
TRBJ1-5 | TRBV28 | CASSFLGDSTNQPQHF
TRBJ1-2 | TRBV5-1 | CASSLRTGSSYGYTF
TRBJ1-5 | TRBV21-1 | CASSKDGGRQPQHF